This T cell receptor (beta chain) was documented in a study of cytomegalovirus exposure and HLA in healthy donors. On the study more broadly: Prior work identified around 110 million unique TCR beta sequences in 150 million to 200 million T cells.

The PCR made use of 60 Vbeta and 13 Jbeta primers. The data were produced by immunoSEQ multiplex PCR, yet TCRdb's version contains in-frame clones alone and is incomplete. Of almost 200,000 clones detected, around 80% appear once; the ten largest clones hold under 2%. When sampled, the donors appeared nominally healthy, though they likely had unrecorded immune exposures. Germline CDR1 SGHAT, CDR2 FQNNGV. CDR3 length: 15 residues. Trimming removed 5 bases from V and 9 bases from J; junction bases left unmatched: 13. General study findings and limits: A few chains tied to CMV proved CMV antigen-specific in vitro.

To note about this clone: What it recognizes is unknown.

The source is a man aged 25-45 years in good health and CMV-seronegative. This sequence joins TRBV11-2 and TRBJ2-1, with 7 positions matching TRBD2. Material: PBMCs. CDR3 sequence reads: CASSNPTGGLAEQFF. The CDR3 DNA reads as TGTGCCAGCAGCAACCCGACGGGGGGTCTCGCTGAGCAGTTCTTC.